The 23 T cell receptor beta chains below were found in one sample sequenced in a study of human T cells and chemical hapten exposure. Each CDR3 protein gets one entry after TCRdb re-called the RACE reads with MiXCR. The repertoire holds some 350,000 distinct CDR3 sequences, with about 6% as singletons. Time point noted: patch test 2, 6 weeks after DPC sensitization. Treatment of the sample: therapeutic diphenylcyclopropenone sensitization with weekly scalp DPC. Here the sequenced sample was whole blood, taken in connection with sensitization to the hapten diphenylcyclopropenone (DPC). Source of these receptors: a woman aged 18-30 years with alopecia areata. Some clones in this sample may be carry-over from other donors' samples.

This clonotype was observed many times. The V and J genes are TRBV4-3 and TRBJ2-3; D remains ambiguous. CDR3 length equals 17 residues. With 0 bases removed from V and 3 bases from J, the gap between germline ends came to 16 bases. The germline CDR1 and CDR2 sequences are LGHNA and YSLEER. The CDR3 DNA is TGCGCCAGCAGCCAAGATCCGTTTGGACCGACTACAGATACGCAGTATTTT. Translating it yields CASSQDPFGPTTDTQYF.

This clonotype was observed a handful of times. The chain uses TRBV12-3 or TRBV12-4 and TRBJ2-1, with D hard to call. This CDR3 region has 12 residues. Trimming cost V 2 bases and J 9 bases, with 8 bases left between them. In DNA, the CDR3 is TGTGCCAGCAGTTTACCAAAGTCTGAGCAGTTCTTC. Protein sequence: CASSLPKSEQFF.

There are many counts of this clonotype. The chain joins TRBV6-6 to TRBJ1-5, with D unresolved. Deletions cut 7 bases from V and 5 bases from J, with 12 bases between. The germline gives CDR1 MNHNY, CDR2 SVGAGI (reference sequence). CDR3 size: 13 residues. The CDR3, as DNA: TGTGCCAGCAAACCGAACCTGGATCAGCCCCAGCATTTT. It is translated as CASKPNLDQPQHF.

This clonotype was seen a few times. V gene TRBV4-2 combines with J gene TRBJ2-5; 9 positions match TRBD2. Per germline, CDR1 LGHNA and CDR2 YNFKEQ. This CDR3 is 19 amino acids long. V trimming: 0 bases; J trimming: 2 bases; junction bases outside the gene matches: 13. CDR3 in amino acids: CASSQDLVGGGARQETQYF. CDR3 nucleotides: TGTGCCAGCAGCCAAGATCTAGTGGGCGGGGGGGCGAGACAAGAGACCCAGTACTTC.

This chain links TRBV25-1 with TRBJ2-3; D tentatively reads TRBD1 or TRBD2 (5 bases each). V was cut by 8 bases and J by 3 bases, with 12 bases left in between. Looked up from germline, CDR1 is MGHDK and CDR2 is SYGVNS. The CDR3 is 13 amino acids. The CDR3 DNA reads TGTGCCAGCGGGGGTTTGGCGACAGATACGCAGTATTTT. Its protein is CASGGLATDTQYF.

About this clonotype: A junction boundary mismatches the germline segment, possibly from a read error. This chain joins TRBV5-1 and TRBJ2-7; TRBD2 matches at 12 bases. The germline V gene has CDR1 SGHRS and CDR2 YFSETQ. There are 14 residues in the CDR3. The chain's CDR3 is CAGSPLAGGYEQYF. In DNA form, the CDR3 reads TGCGCCGGCAGCCCACTAGCGGGGGGCTACGAGCAGTACTTC.

This clonotype was counted ten times or more. This sequence joins TRBV6-2 or TRBV6-3 and TRBJ2-1; 8 bases align to TRBD2. Trimming cost V 7 bases and J 4 bases; bases outside gene matches: 6. The germline CDR1 and CDR2 sequences are MNHEY and SVGEGT. The CDR3 has 14 amino acids. Here the CDR3 DNA reads TGTGCCAGCACCTCTAGCGGGTTTTACAATGAGCAGTTCTTC. Translating it yields CASTSSGFYNEQFF.

This clonotype was recorded many times. This rearrangement joins TRBV7-2 to TRBJ1-3, with TRBD1 matching over 7 bases. CDR1 is SGHTA, CDR2 FQGNSA, per germline. Unmatched junction bases numbered 3, after V lost 5 bases and J lost 5 bases. The CDR3 has 13 residues. Written as DNA, the CDR3 is TGTGCCAGCAGCCAGGGACAGAGAAACACCATATATTTT. Its translation: CASSQGQRNTIYF. Supplemented by reference TRBV7-2 and TRBJ1-3, the full variable domain reads GAGVSQSPSNKVTEKGKDVELRCDPISGHTALYWYRQSLGQGLEFLIYFQGNSAPDKSGLPSDRFSAERTGGSVSTLTIQRTQQEDSAVYLCASSQGQRNTIYFGEGSWLTVV.

This clonotype was seen ten or more times. V gene TRBV7-3 combines with J gene TRBJ1-1, with D hard to call. The CDR3 sequence is 15 residues long. Trimming took off 2 bases at V and 2 bases at J, with 12 bases between the two ends. Per the germline V gene, CDR1 is SGHTA and CDR2 is FQGTGA. The CDR3 spells CASSLEVVGNTEAFF. CDR3 nucleotides: TGTGCCAGCAGCTTAGAAGTCGTGGGAAACACTGAAGCTTTCTTT.

This clonotype showed up many times. This rearrangement joins TRBV6-5 to TRBJ2-3, with D possibly matching TRBD2 (6 bases). This CDR3 is built from 13 residues. Trimming cost V 5 bases and J 5 bases, with 11 bases left between them. In germline, CDR1 is MNHEY, CDR2 SVGAGI. CDR3: CASSRTSLDTQYF. DNA for the CDR3: TGTGCCAGCAGTCGTACTAGCTTAGATACGCAGTATTTT.

This chain connects TRBV7-3 to TRBJ2-3; no reliable D call. The CDR3 spans 13 residues. Germline V gene sequence: CDR1 SGHTA, CDR2 FQGTGA. The V end lost 1 base, the J end lost 5 bases, and 7 bases lay between the germline ends. CDR3 in DNA: TGTGCCAGCAGCTTAAAATCGATAGATACGCAGTATTTT. It codes for CASSLKSIDTQYF.

The sample holds many counts of this clonotype. The chain's CDR3 is CASSRDRDHSPLHF. The CDR3 DNA reads as TGTGCCAGCTCGCGGGACAGGGACCATTCACCCCTCCACTTT. The J gene is TRBJ1-6, the V gene TRBV18; 9 bases map to TRBD1. V shed 6 bases and J 8 bases; nucleotides not matched to a gene: 5. Germline V gives CDR1 KGHSH, CDR2 LQKENI. The CDR3 is 14 residues long.

This clonotype appeared many times. The rearrangement joins TRBV18 to TRBJ2-4; no clear D gene. The CDR3 extends over 16 amino acids. CDR1 KGHSH and CDR2 LQKENI come from the germline V gene. The germline V and J ends were trimmed by 0 bases and 0 bases, with 9 bases remaining between them. The CDR3 nucleotides are TGTGCCAGCTCACCACCTCCAGAGCTAGCCAAAAACATTCAGTACTTC. Protein sequence: CASSPPPELAKNIQYF.

This clonotype was observed at least ten times. The chain employs TRBV25-1 and TRBJ1-3; D gene uncertain. Germline CDR1 reads MGHDK; CDR2 reads SYGVNS. V was shortened by 5 bases and J by 10 bases, with 12 bases between the two germline ends. CDR3 length equals 12 residues. The CDR3 sequence: CASSYGTGTIYF. The CDR3, as DNA: TGTGCCAGCAGTTATGGCACTGGGACCATATATTTT.

The table lists this clonotype with many counts. The CDR3 loop is CASSFQDSPLHF. CDR3 DNA sequence: TGCGCCAGCAGCTTCCAGGATTCACCCCTCCACTTT. The rearrangement links TRBV5-1 to TRBJ1-6; D not resolved. In germline, CDR1 is SGHRS, CDR2 YFSETQ. This CDR3 has 12 residues. The ends were cut back, 2 bases at V and 8 bases at J, with 5 bases in the middle.

Many counts were recorded for this clonotype. The V and J genes are TRBV5-1 and TRBJ1-4; 7 bases align to TRBD1. The CDR3 contains 13 residues. Germline V gene lookup returns CDR1 SGHRS and CDR2 YFSETQ. The V and J ends lost 4 bases and 6 bases, in that order; junction bases with no gene match: 3. CDR3 loop: CASSTQGYEKLFF. The CDR3 DNA reads as TGCGCCAGCAGCACACAGGGGTATGAAAAACTGTTTTTT.

This clonotype was recorded a few times. The chain has TRBV20-1 and TRBJ1-5; TRBD1 matches 7 bases. V lost 7 bases and J lost 5; bases outside the gene matches: 5. Germline V CDR1 and CDR2: DFQATT, SNEGSKA (reference sequence). The length of the CDR3 is 12 residues. CDR3 DNA sequence: TGCAGTGGTTCCGGACAGGATCAGCCCCAGCATTTT. This encodes CSGSGQDQPQHF.

This clonotype was recorded at least ten times. The chain has TRBV7-9 and TRBJ1-1; D gene ambiguous. The V end was cut by 6 bases, the J end by 4 bases, with 15 bases between. The germline V gene encodes CDR1 SEHNR and CDR2 FQNEAQ (reference sequence). CDR3 length: 14 residues. The CDR3 sequence is CASREPFGVTEAFF. The CDR3 region has the DNA TGTGCCAGCAGGGAGCCCTTTGGGGTCACTGAAGCTTTCTTT.

There are many counts of this clonotype. One junction end disagrees with the germline gene, perhaps due to a read error. The chain recombines TRBV4-1 with TRBJ1-6; D gene ambiguous. Germline values: CDR1 MGHRA, CDR2 YSYEKL. The CDR3 runs to 14 residues. The CDR3 loop is CASSQADGNSPLHF. In DNA form, the CDR3 reads TGTGCCAGCAGCCAGGCTGACGGGAATTCACCCCTCCACTTT.

The DNA for the CDR3 is TGTGCCAGCCGCTATCTCAGCACAGATACGCAGTATTTT. It specifies CASRYLSTDTQYF. This rearrangement joins TRBV6-2 or TRBV6-3 to TRBJ2-3; D is unresolved. Trimming took off 8 bases at V and 0 bases at J, with 9 bases between the two ends. The CDR3 length is 13 residues. Germline CDR1 MNHEY, CDR2 SVGEGT.

At least ten counts were recorded for this clonotype. This chain joins TRBV6-1 and TRBJ1-1; D unresolved. The CDR3 totals 15 residues. The V end was cut by 4 bases, the J end by 8 bases, with 20 bases between. CDR1 and CDR2 (germline): MNHNS, SASEGT. This chain's CDR3 is CASSGSRPWDPEAFF. The CDR3 DNA reads TGTGCCAGCAGTGGAAGCAGACCCTGGGATCCAGAAGCTTTCTTT.

This rearrangement joins TRBV5-1 to TRBJ2-2, with D perhaps matching TRBD1 or TRBD2 (5 bases each). Germline loops: CDR1 SGHRS, CDR2 YFSETQ. The CDR3 runs to 15 residues. Trimming pared 2 bases from V and 5 bases from J, leaving 13 bases between. The CDR3 nucleotides are TGCGCCAGCAGCTTATTGGGGGAAAGGACCGGGGAGCTGTTTTTT. Its protein product is CASSLLGERTGELFF.

This chain joins TRBV29-1 and TRBJ2-5; D gene ambiguous. Germline lookup yields CDR1 SQVTM and CDR2 ANQGSEA. The CDR3 has 13 residues. Trimming cost V 1 base and J 5 bases, with 11 bases left between them. The DNA of the CDR3 is TGCAGCGTTGAAGGCCGGTTGCTGGAGACCCAGTACTTC. This codes for CSVEGRLLETQYF.